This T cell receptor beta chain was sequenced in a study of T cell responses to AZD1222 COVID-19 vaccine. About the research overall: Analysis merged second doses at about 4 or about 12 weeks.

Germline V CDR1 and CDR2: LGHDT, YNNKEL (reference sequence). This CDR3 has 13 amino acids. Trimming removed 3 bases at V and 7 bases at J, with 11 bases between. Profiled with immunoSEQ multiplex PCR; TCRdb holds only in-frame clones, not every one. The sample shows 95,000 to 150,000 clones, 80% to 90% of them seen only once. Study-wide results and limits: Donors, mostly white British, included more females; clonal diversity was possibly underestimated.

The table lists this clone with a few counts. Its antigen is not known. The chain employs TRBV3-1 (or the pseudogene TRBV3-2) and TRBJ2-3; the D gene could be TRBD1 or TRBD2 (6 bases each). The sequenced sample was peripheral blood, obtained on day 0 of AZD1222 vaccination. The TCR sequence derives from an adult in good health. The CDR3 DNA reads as TGTGCCAGCAGCCAGGGGGGCTTAAATACGCAGTATTTT. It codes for CASSQGGLNTQYF.